The 16 T cell receptor beta chains listed next were all sequenced from one sample in a study of blood T cell repertoires in COVID-19. Profiled with immunoSEQ multiplex PCR; TCRdb holds only in-frame clones, not every one. The sample shows 80,000 to 95,000 clones, about 85% of them seen only once. Sequencing was performed on peripheral blood. These receptors were taken from a human donor in a cohort sampled during active COVID-19.

The chain links TRBV6-6 to TRBJ1-6; D is unresolved. The CDR3 has 14 residues. V shed 10 bases and J shed 7 bases, with 17 bases lying between them. Germline CDR1 reads MNHNY; CDR2 reads SVGAGI (reference sequence). The CDR3 spells CATSPPGRNSPLHF. CDR3 in DNA: TGTGCCACTAGCCCCCCCGGGCGAAATTCACCCCTCCACTTT.

This chain connects TRBV11-1 to TRBJ2-1, with 8 positions matching TRBD1. Trimming removed 5 bases from V and 2 bases from J; junction bases left unmatched: 8. The germline gives CDR1 SGHAT, CDR2 FQDESV (reference sequence). This CDR3 spans 16 amino acids. DNA of the CDR3: TGTGCCAGCAGCCCACTTGACAGGGGCACCTACAATGAGCAGTTCTTC. Its protein is CASSPLDRGTYNEQFF.

This chain uses TRBV5-1 with TRBJ2-3, with TRBD2 as a possible D gene (5 bases). The V gene's germline CDR1 is SGHRS and CDR2 YFSETQ. Trimming stripped 2 bases from V and 2 bases from J, with 9 bases between. This CDR3 spans 14 amino acids. The CDR3 DNA sequence: TGCGCCAGCAGCTTCGACGGGAACACAGATACGCAGTATTTT. Translating gives CASSFDGNTDTQYF.

This clone occurred once. CDR3 loop: CASSLAPGSGNTIYF. CDR3 in DNA: TGCGCCAGCAGCTTGGCACCGGGATCCGGAAACACCATATATTTT. The rearrangement uses TRBV5-1 and TRBJ1-3; D call uncertain. This CDR3 region has 15 residues. Germline-derived CDR1 and CDR2 are SGHRS and YFSETQ. V lost 0 bases, J lost 4 bases, and 11 bases lay in between.

This clone was recorded many times. The chain carries TRBV27 and TRBJ2-7; possible D gene TRBD1, 5 bases. The CDR3 spans 15 residues. Between the trimmed V and J ends, which lost 2 bases and 5 bases, there was a span of 16 bases. Germline CDR1 and CDR2: MNHEY and SMNVEV (reference sequence). The CDR3 DNA reads TGTGCCAGCAGTTTAAGGCCAGGGCGAGTCGACGAGCAGTACTTC. Its translation: CASSLRPGRVDEQYF.

In this sample, this clone turned up a few times. The V gene is TRBV9, the J gene TRBJ1-6, with 7 bases matching TRBD1. CDR1 SGDLS and CDR2 YYNGEE come from the germline V gene. The CDR3 length is 15 residues. The ends lost 4 bases at V and 7 bases at J; junction bases unmatched: 8. DNA for the CDR3: TGTGCCAGCAGCCCACTGACAGGGAAAAATTCACCCCTCCACTTT. This gives the protein CASSPLTGKNSPLHF.

Many counts were recorded for this clone. The chain links TRBV24-1 to TRBJ1-1; tentative D call: TRBD1 (6 bases). The V gene's germline CDR1 is KGHDR and CDR2 SFDVKD. Trimming left V 9 bases short and J 7 bases short, with 11 bases between. There are 11 residues in the CDR3. The CDR3 spells CATLGQFEAFF. The CDR3 DNA is TGTGCCACCTTAGGACAGTTTGAAGCTTTCTTT.

The chain recombines TRBV7-3 with TRBJ2-2, with 7 bases matching TRBD2. J was trimmed by 5 bases and V by 3 bases; bases with no gene match: 0. The CDR3 totals 13 residues. Germline assignment: CDR1 SGHTA and CDR2 FQGTGA. In DNA, the CDR3 is TGTGCCAGCAGCTTTAGCGGGACCGGGGAGCTGTTTTTT. Protein product: CASSFSGTGELFF.

This chain connects TRBV5-1 to TRBJ1-1; D remains ambiguous. Trimming left V 0 bases short and J 1 base short, with 10 bases between. The CDR3 consists of 15 residues. Germline V gives CDR1 SGHRS, CDR2 YFSETQ. The CDR3 nucleotides read TGCGCCAGCAGCTTGGCCATTGGCGGGAACACTGAAGCTTTCTTT. Translating gives CASSLAIGGNTEAFF.

J is TRBJ2-7 and V is TRBV20-1; the D gene is possibly TRBD2 (5 bases). The CDR3 runs to 16 residues. V lost 3 bases and J 2 bases, leaving 20 bases between the germline ends. CDR1 and CDR2 from the germline V gene are DFQATT and SNEGSKA (reference sequence). The chain's CDR3 is CSASIVPDLSTYEQYF. DNA for the CDR3: TGCAGTGCTAGTATCGTCCCGGACTTATCCACCTACGAGCAGTACTTC.

The rearrangement joins TRBV11-2 to TRBJ2-3, with TRBD2 identical over 9 bases. Germline V gives CDR1 SGHAT, CDR2 FQNNGV. The CDR3 consists of 16 residues. Losses at the gene ends were 4 bases for V and 2 bases for J; bases not matched to a gene: 7. For the CDR3, the DNA is TGTGCCAGCAGCTCATTCGGACTAGCGCCCACAGATACGCAGTATTTT. Translation gives CASSSFGLAPTDTQYF.

This rearrangement joins TRBV5-1 to TRBJ2-3; a weak D match, TRBD1 (5 bases). The germline V and J ends were trimmed by 4 bases and 2 bases, with 11 bases remaining between them. Germline V gene lookup returns CDR1 SGHRS and CDR2 YFSETQ. This CDR3 region has 14 residues. The CDR3 sequence: CASSKGHNTDTQYF. CDR3 DNA: TGCGCCAGCAGCAAAGGACATAACACAGATACGCAGTATTTT.

This chain connects TRBV18 to TRBJ2-1; tentatively, D is TRBD1 (5 bases). The CDR3 is 15 residues long. CDR1 is KGHSH and CDR2 is LQKENI in the germline V gene. Trimming left V 0 bases short and J 7 bases short, with 13 bases between. CDR3 coding DNA: TGTGCCAGCTCACCACCCCACGACAGCAGGAATGAGCAGTTCTTC. Protein sequence: CASSPPHDSRNEQFF.

V and J are TRBV30 and TRBJ2-7; TRBD1 aligns across 8 bases. Germline V gives CDR1 GTSNPN, CDR2 SVGIG (reference sequence). Trimming removed 5 bases from V and 3 bases from J; junction bases left unmatched: 12. The CDR3 runs 15 residues. The CDR3 nucleotides are TGTGCCTGGGTCCCAGAACGGACAGGGAACTACGAGCAGTACTTC. Residues: CAWVPERTGNYEQYF.

The genes are TRBV6-5 and TRBJ2-1; TRBD2 aligns across 10 bases. After removal of 6 bases from V and 2 bases from J, the junction contained 4 bases not matched to a gene. The length of the CDR3 is 15 residues. CDR1 is MNHEY, CDR2 SVGAGI, per germline. The CDR3 DNA sequence: TGTGCCAGCAGGGCCAGCGGGAGGGCCTACAATGAGCAGTTCTTC. The encoded protein is CASRASGRAYNEQFF.

V usage is TRBV5-5 and J usage is TRBJ1-3; D call uncertain. The V end was cut by 4 bases, the J end by 4 bases, with 18 bases between. The germline V gene has CDR1 SGHKS and CDR2 YYEKEE (reference sequence). CDR3 length: 16 amino acids. The CDR3 sequence is CASSPLPNQAGNTIYF. The CDR3 bases are TGTGCCAGCAGCCCTCTCCCCAATCAGGCGGGAAACACCATATATTTT.